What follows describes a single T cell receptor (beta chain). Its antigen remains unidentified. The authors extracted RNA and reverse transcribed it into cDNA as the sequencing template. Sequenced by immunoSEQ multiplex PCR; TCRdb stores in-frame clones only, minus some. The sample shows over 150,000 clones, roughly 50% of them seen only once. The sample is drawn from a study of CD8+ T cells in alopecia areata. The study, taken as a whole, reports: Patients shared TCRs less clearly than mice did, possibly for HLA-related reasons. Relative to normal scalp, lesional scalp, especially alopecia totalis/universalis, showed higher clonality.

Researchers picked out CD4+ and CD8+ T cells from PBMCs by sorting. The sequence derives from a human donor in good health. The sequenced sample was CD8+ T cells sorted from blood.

In DNA form, the CDR3 reads TGTGCCAGCAGCTCTCCGGGGGGAAGCTATGGCTACACCTTC. It codes for CASSSPGGSYGYTF. V is TRBV7-9 and J is TRBJ1-2, with a tentative D call TRBD1 (5 bases). V was clipped by 4 bases and J by 4 bases, with 13 bases between them. Germline V gives CDR1 SEHNR, CDR2 FQNEAQ (reference sequence). The CDR3 runs 14 residues.